This T cell receptor (beta chain) was identified during a study of OX40 agonist ivuxolimab in advanced cancers. Study information: Patients in dose escalation had liver, melanoma, kidney or head and neck cancers. Of mixed ages from 23 to 79 and averaging around 60 years, the group was around 78% male.

Sequencing was performed with immunoSEQ multiplex PCR; in TCRdb, only in-frame clones are kept and a portion is missing. Among fewer than 55,000 clones listed, roughly 80% were seen once. About this clone itself: What it recognizes is unknown.

Study conclusions and caveats: CD8+ T cells showed, on average, more clonal expansion than CD4+ cells.

The source material was CD4+ or CD8+ T cells sorted from blood, sampled in a trial of the OX40 agonist ivuxolimab. This clonotype was obtained from an adult with an advanced solid tumor such as melanoma, head and neck, liver or kidney cancer.

CDR3 DNA: TGTGCCAGCAGCGGACCCACCCCGGGAGCCGGCGGCTACACCTTC. The encoded protein is CASSGPTPGAGGYTF. The chain uses TRBV9 and TRBJ1-2; D not resolved. Germline CDR1 SGDLS, CDR2 YYNGEE. The CDR3 loop spans 15 amino acids. The germline V and J ends were trimmed by 3 bases and 8 bases, with 20 bases remaining between them.